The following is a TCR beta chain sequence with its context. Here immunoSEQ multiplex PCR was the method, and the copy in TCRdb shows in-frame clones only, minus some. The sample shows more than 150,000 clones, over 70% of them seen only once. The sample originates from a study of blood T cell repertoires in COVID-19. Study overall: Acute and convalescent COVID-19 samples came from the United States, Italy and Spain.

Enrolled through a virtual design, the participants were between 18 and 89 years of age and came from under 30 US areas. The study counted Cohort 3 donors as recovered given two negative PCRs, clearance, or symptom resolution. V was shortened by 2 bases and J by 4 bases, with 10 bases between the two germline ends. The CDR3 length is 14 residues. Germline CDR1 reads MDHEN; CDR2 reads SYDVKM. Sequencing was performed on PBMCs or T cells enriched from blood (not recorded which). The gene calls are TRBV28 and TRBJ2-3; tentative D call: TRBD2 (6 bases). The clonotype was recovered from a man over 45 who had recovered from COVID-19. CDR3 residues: CASSLGPGADTQYF. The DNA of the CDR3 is TGTGCCAGCAGTTTAGGCCCGGGGGCAGATACGCAGTATTTT.